The clone carrying this T cell receptor (beta chain) is termed medium-sized (0.01 to 0.1%). The data originate from a study of spatial heterogeneity in lung cancer. Documented time point: sample taken at primary tumor resection. The input material, whole RNA from tumor, nontumor lung or frozen PBMC, was sequenced unsorted. The cohort: about 79 early-stage, untreated non-small cell lung cancer patients. Germline trimming cut 6 bases from V and 1 base from J; bases unmatched to any gene: 2. Germline V CDR1 and CDR2: ENHRY, SYGVKD. The CDR3 is made up of 15 amino acids. All TCR cDNA molecules were individually tagged with a unique molecular identifier. One entry per CDR3 protein, called by TCRdb with MiXCR from the 5' RACE reads. Altogether more than 8,000 distinct CDR3 sequences are present, about 5% being singletons, with the ten largest covering over 25%.

The sequences come from PBMCs, collected at surgery. The sequence was obtained from a male donor with early-stage non-small cell lung cancer. This chain joins TRBV10-3 and TRBJ2-7, with 14 nucleotides matching TRBD2. This chain's CDR3 is CAIRGTSGRSYEQYF. The CDR3 DNA reads as TGTGCCATCAGGGGGACTAGCGGGAGATCCTACGAGCAGTACTTC.